The entry below describes one T cell receptor beta chain. Its target is unknown. The CDR3 spans 18 residues. V dropped 0 bases and J dropped 0 bases, with 14 bases sitting between them. The germline V gene has CDR1 LGHNA and CDR2 YNFKEQ. At deep level, the assay was performed. Across several immunoSEQ plates, the genomic DNA of each subset was split evenly. Assay used: immunoSEQ multiplex PCR; TCRdb lists only in-frame clones, some missing. This sample has over a million clones, with 70% to 80% found just once. The data belong to a study of shared clonotypes between healthy human individuals. Study as a whole: Used for every donor were three CD4 naive, three CD4 memory, two CD8 naive and one CD8 memory plate.

Study conclusions and caveats: Generation of non-shared clonotypes was less probable than generation of clonotypes shared by all four donors.

Sequenced material: memory CD4+ T cells from PBMCs. The sample's subset: CD45RA-negative fraction. V is TRBV4-2 and J is TRBJ2-2, with D perhaps TRBD2 (5 bases). This TCR was recovered from a man between 18 and 35 years old in good health. Some clones in this sample may be carry-over from other donors' samples. The CDR3 DNA follows: TGTGCCAGCAGCCAAGATCTAGGGCTAGCAGCGAACACCGGGGAGCTGTTTTTT. Its translation is CASSQDLGLAANTGELFF.